This entry lists 3 T cell receptor beta chains sequenced from one sample in a study of beta chain features in type 1 diabetes. No antigens are known for them. General study results and limits: TCRB CDR3s from Type 1 diabetes patients were moderately but significantly shorter in all four CD4+ subsets.

The entirety of the isolated RNA underwent reverse transcription, so expressed TCRB transcripts were sequenced. Method: immunoSEQ multiplex PCR; TCRdb's copy keeps in-frame clones and lacks some. The table includes 95,000 to 150,000 clones, 15% to 20% detected once. Sequences were obtained from central memory CD4+ T cells from blood. These receptors all stem from a young man with type 1 diabetes.

This clone was recorded a few times. The chain links TRBV7-2 to TRBJ2-5, with D maybe TRBD2 (6 bases). This CDR3 spans 14 amino acids. Germline V gene lookup returns CDR1 SGHTA and CDR2 FQGNSA. The V end was cut by 5 bases, the J end by 5 bases, with 15 bases between. This chain's CDR3 is CASSGGSQRETQYF. DNA for the CDR3: TGTGCCAGCAGCGGAGGGAGCCAAAGGGAGACCCAGTACTTC.

Notes on this clone: This may come from a read error, since a much larger clone is one base off. J is TRBJ2-1 and V is TRBV5-1; TRBD1 agrees at 7 bases. Germline trimming cut 4 bases from V and 5 bases from J; bases unmatched to any gene: 3. This CDR3 region has 13 residues. Germline V gene data show CDR1 as SGHRS and CDR2 as YFSETQ. This chain's CDR3 is CASSPGQNNEQFF. CDR3 in DNA: TGCGCCAGCAGCCCGGGACAGAACAATGAGCAGTTCTTC.

This clone appeared a few times. Other DNA sequences within the sample encode an identical CDR3. V is TRBV29-1 and J is TRBJ2-5; TRBD2 might be the D (5 bases). This CDR3 is built from 12 residues. Trimming took off 7 bases at V and 2 bases at J, with 11 bases between the two ends. In germline, CDR1 is SQVTM, CDR2 ANQGSEA. The CDR3: CSAGWKQETQYF. CDR3 DNA: TGCAGCGCGGGGTGGAAGCAAGAGACCCAGTACTTC. Full variable domain (outside the CDR3, taken from reference TRBV29-1 and TRBJ2-5): SAVISQKPSRDICQRGTSLTIQCQVDSQVTMMFWYRQQPGQSLTLIATANQGSEATYESGFVIDKFPISRPNLTFSTLTVSNMSPEDSSIYLCSAGWKQETQYFGPGTRLLVL.